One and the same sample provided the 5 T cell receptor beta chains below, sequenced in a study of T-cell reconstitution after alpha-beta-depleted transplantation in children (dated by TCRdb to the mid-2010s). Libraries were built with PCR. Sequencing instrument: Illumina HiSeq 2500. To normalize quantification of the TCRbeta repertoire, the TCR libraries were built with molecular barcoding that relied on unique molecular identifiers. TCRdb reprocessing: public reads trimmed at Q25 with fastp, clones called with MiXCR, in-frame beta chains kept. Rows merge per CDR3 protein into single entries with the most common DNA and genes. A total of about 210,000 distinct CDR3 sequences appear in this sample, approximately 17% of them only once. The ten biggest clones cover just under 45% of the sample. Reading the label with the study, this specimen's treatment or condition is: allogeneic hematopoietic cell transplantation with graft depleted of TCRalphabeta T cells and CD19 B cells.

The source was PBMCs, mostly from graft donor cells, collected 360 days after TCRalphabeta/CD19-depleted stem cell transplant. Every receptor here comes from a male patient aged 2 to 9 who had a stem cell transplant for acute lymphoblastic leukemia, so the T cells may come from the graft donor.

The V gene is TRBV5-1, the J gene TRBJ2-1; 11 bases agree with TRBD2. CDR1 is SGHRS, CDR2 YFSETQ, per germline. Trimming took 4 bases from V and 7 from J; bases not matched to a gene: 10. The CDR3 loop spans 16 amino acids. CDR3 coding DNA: TGCGCCAGCAGCAAGATAGCGGGGGGGCCTGGTAATGAGCAGTTCTTC. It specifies CASSKIAGGPGNEQFF.

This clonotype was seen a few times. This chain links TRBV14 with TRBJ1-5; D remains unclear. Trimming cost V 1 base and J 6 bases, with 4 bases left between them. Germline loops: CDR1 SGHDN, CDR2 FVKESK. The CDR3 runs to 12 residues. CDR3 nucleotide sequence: TGTGCCAGCAGCCAAGGGCGTCAGCCCCAGCATTTT. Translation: CASSQGRQPQHF.

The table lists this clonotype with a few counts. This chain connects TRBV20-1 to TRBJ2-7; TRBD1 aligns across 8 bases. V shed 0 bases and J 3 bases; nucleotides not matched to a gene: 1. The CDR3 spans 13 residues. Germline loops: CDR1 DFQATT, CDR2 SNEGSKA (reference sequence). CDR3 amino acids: CSARDTGGYEQYF. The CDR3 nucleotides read TGCAGTGCTAGAGACACAGGGGGCTACGAGCAGTACTTC.

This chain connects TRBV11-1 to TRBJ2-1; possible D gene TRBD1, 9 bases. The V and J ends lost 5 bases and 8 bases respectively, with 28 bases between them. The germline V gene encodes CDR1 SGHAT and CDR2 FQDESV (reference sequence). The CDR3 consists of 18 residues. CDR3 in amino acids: CASSRLGTGIIAGYEQFF. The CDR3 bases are TGTGCCAGCAGCCGACTTGGGACAGGGATAATAGCGGGGTATGAGCAGTTCTTC.

CDR3 sequence: CASSLVLGASNEQYF. For the CDR3, the DNA is TGCGCCAGCAGCTTGGTTCTGGGGGCGAGTAACGAGCAGTACTTC. The genes are TRBV5-1 and TRBJ2-7; a possible D gene is TRBD1 (6 bases). CDR1 SGHRS and CDR2 YFSETQ come from the germline V gene. The CDR3 contains 15 residues. Trimming took off 0 bases at V and 5 bases at J, with 15 bases between the two ends.